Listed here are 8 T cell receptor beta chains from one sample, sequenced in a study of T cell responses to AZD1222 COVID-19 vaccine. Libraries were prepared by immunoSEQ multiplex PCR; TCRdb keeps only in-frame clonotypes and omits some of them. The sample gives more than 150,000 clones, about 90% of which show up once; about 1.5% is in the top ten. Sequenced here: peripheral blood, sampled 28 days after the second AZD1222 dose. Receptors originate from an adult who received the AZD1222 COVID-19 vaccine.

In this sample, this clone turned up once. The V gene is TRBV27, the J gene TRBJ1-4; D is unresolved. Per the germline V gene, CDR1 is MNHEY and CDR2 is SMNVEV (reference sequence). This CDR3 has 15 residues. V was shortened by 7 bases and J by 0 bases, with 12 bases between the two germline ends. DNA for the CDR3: TGTGCCAGCAAAGGGCCCTTGGCAACTAATGAAAAACTGTTTTTT. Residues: CASKGPLATNEKLFF.

CDR3 amino acids: CASSLDRDRPQHF. As DNA, the CDR3 is TGCGCCAGCAGCCTCGACAGGGACCGGCCCCAGCATTTT. This chain joins TRBV4-3 and TRBJ1-5; 7 bases agree with TRBD1. There are 13 residues in the CDR3. Per the germline V gene, CDR1 is LGHNA and CDR2 is YSLEER. With 4 bases clipped from V and 9 bases from J, the junction kept 6 bases outside the gene matches.

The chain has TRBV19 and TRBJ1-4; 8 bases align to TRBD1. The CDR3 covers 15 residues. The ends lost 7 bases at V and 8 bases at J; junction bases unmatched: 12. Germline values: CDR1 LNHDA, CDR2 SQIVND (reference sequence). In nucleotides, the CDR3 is TGTGCCAGTAACGACCTCGGACAGGGTGGGGAAAAACTGTTTTTT. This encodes CASNDLGQGGEKLFF.

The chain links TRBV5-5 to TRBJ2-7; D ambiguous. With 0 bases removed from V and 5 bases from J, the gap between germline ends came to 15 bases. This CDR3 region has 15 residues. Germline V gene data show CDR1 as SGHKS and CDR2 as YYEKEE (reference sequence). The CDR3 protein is CASSLAQAPPHEQYF. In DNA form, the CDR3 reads TGTGCCAGCAGCTTGGCCCAGGCTCCTCCCCACGAGCAGTACTTC.

This CDR3 is CASSPRDRVWEQYF. CDR3 in DNA: TGTGCCAGCAGCCCGCGGGACAGGGTTTGGGAGCAGTACTTC. This chain uses TRBV13 with TRBJ2-7, with 9 positions matching TRBD1. Germline CDR1 is PRHDT and CDR2 is FYEKMQ (reference sequence). J gave up 7 bases and V 5 bases, and 9 bases lay outside the gene matches. CDR3 length equals 14 residues.

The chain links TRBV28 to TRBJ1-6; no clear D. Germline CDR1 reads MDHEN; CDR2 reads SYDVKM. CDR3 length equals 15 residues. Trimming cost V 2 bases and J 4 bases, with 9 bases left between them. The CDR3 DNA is TGTGCCAGCAGTTTAAGAAGGGATTATAATTCACCCCTCCACTTT. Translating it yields CASSLRRDYNSPLHF.

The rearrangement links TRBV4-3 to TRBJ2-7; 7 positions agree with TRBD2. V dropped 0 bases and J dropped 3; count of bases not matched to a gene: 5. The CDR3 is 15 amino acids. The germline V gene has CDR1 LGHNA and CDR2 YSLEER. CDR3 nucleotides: TGCGCCAGCAGCCAAGAAATGGCTAGCGGCTACGAGCAGTACTTC. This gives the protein CASSQEMASGYEQYF.

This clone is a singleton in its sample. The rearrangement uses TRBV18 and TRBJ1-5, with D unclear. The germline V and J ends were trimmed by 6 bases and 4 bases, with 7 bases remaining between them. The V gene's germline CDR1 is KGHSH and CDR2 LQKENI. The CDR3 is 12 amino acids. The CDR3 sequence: CASSDGNQPQHF. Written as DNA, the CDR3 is TGTGCCAGCTCCGACGGTAATCAGCCCCAGCATTTT.